These 20 T cell receptor beta chains share one sample of origin, sequenced in a study of T cell changes during pregnancy in multiple sclerosis (dated by TCRdb to between 2017 and 2020). The library was made by the immunoSEQ multiplex PCR assay. Imported from immuneACCESS, the table was reduced by TCRdb to in-frame sequences with V and J called. These copies leave out some clones; in studies compared against another copy, an unresolved V gene accounts for under half, and the cause of the remainder is not known. Recorded for this sample are over 70,000 clones; roughly 92% of them occurred a single time. The ten largest make up under 2% of the sample. The sequencing used peripheral blood, collected in the first trimester of pregnancy. The receptors shown here come from a female donor in good health, enrolled as a control in a pregnancy study.

The chain joins TRBV27 to TRBJ2-1; the D gene is possibly TRBD2 (5 bases). In germline, CDR1 is MNHEY, CDR2 SMNVEV (reference sequence). This CDR3 is 15 amino acids long. V lost 6 bases and J lost 9, with 21 bases in between. As DNA, the CDR3 is TGTGCCAGCAGCCCCCCTCGGACTCTGACGGCTGAGCAGTTCTTC. Protein sequence: CASSPPRTLTAEQFF.

The rearrangement joins TRBV28 to TRBJ2-7; 8 bases line up with TRBD2. The V segment lost 6 bases and the J segment 6 bases; nucleotides outside the gene matches: 4. Germline assignment: CDR1 MDHEN and CDR2 SYDVKM. This CDR3 is built from 12 residues. In nucleotides, the CDR3 is TGTGCCAGCAGCCCGGGGGGGGCCGAGCAGTACTTC. Protein: CASSPGGAEQYF.

The chain carries TRBV10-3 and TRBJ2-5; possible D gene TRBD1, 5 bases. This CDR3 comprises 15 residues. Deletions cut 5 bases from V and 3 bases from J, with 16 bases between. Germline lookup yields CDR1 ENHRY and CDR2 SYGVKD. CDR3 protein: CAISLGVSVEETQYF. The CDR3 DNA is TGTGCCATCAGTTTAGGGGTCTCCGTGGAAGAGACCCAGTACTTC.

The chain combines TRBV5-1 with TRBJ2-7; 10 nucleotides agree with TRBD2. The CDR3 spans 17 residues. V lost 0 bases and J lost 2; bases outside the gene matches: 8. Germline lookup yields CDR1 SGHRS and CDR2 YFSETQ. The CDR3 nucleotides are TGCGCCAGCAGCTTGGTGTCTAGCGGGAGTACCCCCTACGAGCAGTACTTC. Residues: CASSLVSSGSTPYEQYF.

The chain joins TRBV11-1 to TRBJ2-7; D is uncertain. CDR1 SGHAT and CDR2 FQDESV come from the germline V gene (reference sequence). The V end lost 6 bases, the J end lost 1 base, and 4 bases lay between the germline ends. The CDR3 has 11 residues. CDR3 amino acids: CASSASYEQYF. DNA of the CDR3: TGTGCCAGCAGTGCGTCCTACGAGCAGTACTTC. The full variable domain, in which reference TRBV11-1 and TRBJ2-7 provide the parts outside the CDR3, is EAEVAQSPRYKITEKSQAVAFWCDPISGHATLYWYRQILGQGPELLVQFQDESVVDDSQLPKDRFSAERLKGVDSTLKIQPAELGDSAMYLCASSASYEQYFGPGTRLTVT.

This chain links TRBV9 with TRBJ1-1; D uncertain. Per germline, CDR1 SGDLS and CDR2 YYNGEE. V dropped 4 bases and J dropped 7 bases, with 20 bases sitting between them. There are 15 residues in the CDR3. DNA of the CDR3: TGTGCCAGCAGCCCTAACCCTCGGCGGGTCGATGAAGCTTTCTTT. Its protein is CASSPNPRRVDEAFF.

The chain uses TRBV19 and TRBJ2-1, with 9 bases identical to TRBD2. V gave up 6 bases and J gave up 5 bases; unmatched junction bases: 8. Germline V lookup: CDR1 LNHDA, CDR2 SQIVND (reference sequence). The CDR3 totals 15 residues. The CDR3, as DNA: TGTGCCAGTAGCTTTAGCGGGAGAAGGGACAATGAGCAGTTCTTC. This gives the protein CASSFSGRRDNEQFF.

The chain combines TRBV19 with TRBJ1-5; TRBD1 aligns across 8 bases. The V gene's germline CDR1 is LNHDA and CDR2 SQIVND (reference sequence). The CDR3 contains 14 residues. The junction had 8 bases not matched to a gene; V was cut back by 7 bases and J by 6 bases. The CDR3 reads CASTHGQGGQPQHF. The CDR3 DNA follows: TGTGCCAGTACCCACGGACAGGGAGGTCAGCCCCAGCATTTT.

The chain is built from TRBV6-1 and TRBJ2-1; 14 bases align to TRBD2. The CDR3 loop spans 14 amino acids. Looked up from germline, CDR1 is MNHNS and CDR2 is SASEGT. J was trimmed by 9 bases and V by 7 bases; bases with no gene match: 5. The CDR3 nucleotides read TGTGCCAGCACGACTAGCGGGAGGGCCGGTGAGCAGTTCTTC. This encodes CASTTSGRAGEQFF.

The chain combines TRBV27 with TRBJ1-2, with a weak D call TRBD1 (6 bases). Germline loops: CDR1 MNHEY, CDR2 SMNVEV (reference sequence). The V gene lost 5 bases and the J gene lost 5 bases, with 15 bases spanning the gap. This CDR3 is 14 amino acids long. The CDR3: CASSDLGGAYGYTF. CDR3 bases: TGTGCCAGCAGTGACCTAGGGGGGGCGTATGGCTACACCTTC.

The chain recombines TRBV5-1 with TRBJ2-1; weak D call: TRBD1 (5 bases). Germline V gene lookup returns CDR1 SGHRS and CDR2 YFSETQ. V lost 2 bases, J lost 9 bases, and 15 bases lay in between. CDR3 length equals 14 residues. CDR3 sequence reads: CASSLGVQTIEQFF. The CDR3 DNA reads as TGCGCCAGCAGCTTAGGGGTCCAAACAATTGAGCAGTTCTTC. Drawing the rest from reference TRBV5-1 and TRBJ2-1, the complete variable domain is KAGVTQTPRYLIKTRGQQVTLSCSPISGHRSVSWYQQTPGQGLQFLFEYFSETQRNKGNFPGRFSGRQFSNSRSEMNVSTLELGDSALYLCASSLGVQTIEQFFGPGTRLTVL.

This clone has just one count. The chain carries TRBV2 and TRBJ2-2; D gene ambiguous. The germline V gene encodes CDR1 SNHLY and CDR2 FYNNEI. V was pared by 5 bases and J by 0 bases, with 13 bases between. The CDR3 is made up of 16 amino acids. The CDR3 nucleotides are TGTGCCAGCAGTCTGTCCATGACTCCGAACACCGGGGAGCTGTTTTTT. Its translation: CASSLSMTPNTGELFF.

The CDR3 region is CASSLLSPLNPGQSSNQPQHF. CDR3 nucleotides: TGTGCCAGCAGTTTACTAAGCCCGCTTAACCCGGGACAGAGTAGCAATCAGCCCCAGCATTTT. V and J are TRBV28 and TRBJ1-5; 7 nucleotides agree with TRBD1. The CDR3 runs to 21 residues. Germline assignment: CDR1 MDHEN and CDR2 SYDVKM. V lost 2 bases, J lost 0 bases, and 19 bases stayed unmatched.

The chain combines TRBV7-9 with TRBJ2-1, with D maybe TRBD2 (6 bases). In germline, CDR1 is SEHNR, CDR2 FQNEAQ (reference sequence). The CDR3 sequence is 17 residues long. V was clipped by 0 bases and J by 4 bases, with 16 bases between them. CDR3 amino acids: CASSLAAWLAVYNEQFF. The CDR3 region has the DNA TGTGCCAGCAGCTTAGCTGCATGGTTAGCGGTTTACAATGAGCAGTTCTTC.

The chain has TRBV6-1 and TRBJ1-1; 11 nucleotides align to TRBD1. This CDR3 is 15 amino acids long. Germline CDR1 is MNHNS and CDR2 is SASEGT. V lost 3 bases and J lost 7; bases outside the gene matches: 7. The CDR3 nucleotides read TGTGCCAGCAGTGATTTGGACAGGGGGCGCGTTGAAGCTTTCTTT. It codes for CASSDLDRGRVEAFF.

With regard to this clone: Other DNA sequences of this sample code for an identical CDR3. The gene calls are TRBV5-1 and TRBJ2-5; D is undetermined. Trimming shortened V by 0 bases and J by 5 bases, and 5 bases separated the two germline ends. The germline CDR1 and CDR2 sequences are SGHRS and YFSETQ. The CDR3 contains 12 residues. The CDR3 sequence: CASSLVSETQYF. The CDR3 DNA is TGCGCCAGCAGCTTGGTTTCGGAGACCCAGTACTTC.

This clone was seen a single time. This chain uses TRBV21-1 with TRBJ1-5; the table assigns TRBD1, which was not confirmed against the DNA. TRBV21-1 corresponds to a pseudogene. This CDR3 has 19 amino acids. The CDR3 region is CASSKFRQEEGAGNQPQHF. In nucleotides, the CDR3 is TGTGCCAGCAGCAAATTCCGCCAGGAGGAGGGGGCGGGCAATCAGCCCCAGCATTTT.

The chain is built from TRBV7-8 and TRBJ2-4, with D perhaps matching TRBD1 (6 bases). Germline V CDR1 and CDR2: SGHVS, FQNEAQ. The germline V and J ends were trimmed by 2 bases and 0 bases, with 17 bases remaining between them. The CDR3 runs 18 residues. In DNA, the CDR3 is TGTGCCAGCAGCTTAAATAAAGGGGGTTGGGTAGCCAAAAACATTCAGTACTTC. Protein: CASSLNKGGWVAKNIQYF.

The chain links TRBV27 to TRBJ1-4; 10 nucleotides agree with TRBD1. In germline, CDR1 is MNHEY, CDR2 SMNVEV (reference sequence). J gave up 5 bases and V 6 bases, and 3 bases lay outside the gene matches. This CDR3 is built from 14 residues. The CDR3 DNA sequence: TGTGCCAGCAGCCCGGGACAGGGGAATGAAAAACTGTTTTTT. It translates to CASSPGQGNEKLFF.

This clone came up once. The V call is TRBV7-6, the J call TRBJ1-4; 8 bases are shared with TRBD1. J was trimmed by 7 bases and V by 0 bases; bases with no gene match: 7. Per the germline V gene, CDR1 is SGHVS and CDR2 is FNYEAQ. The CDR3 loop spans 16 amino acids. CDR3 DNA: TGTGCCAGCAGCTTAGCGTCAGGACAGGGCCGTGAAAAACTGTTTTTT. This gives the protein CASSLASGQGREKLFF.